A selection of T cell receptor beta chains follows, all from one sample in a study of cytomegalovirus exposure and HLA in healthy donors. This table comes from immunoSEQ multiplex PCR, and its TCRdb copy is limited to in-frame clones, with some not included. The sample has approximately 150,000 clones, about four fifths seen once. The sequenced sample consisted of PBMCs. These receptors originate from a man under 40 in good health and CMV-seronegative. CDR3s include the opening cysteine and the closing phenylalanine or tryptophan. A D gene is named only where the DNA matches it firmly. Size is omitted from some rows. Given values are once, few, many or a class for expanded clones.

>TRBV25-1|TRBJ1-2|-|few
TGTGCCAGCAGTGAAGGGGCGCGAGGCTACACCTTC
CASSEGARGYTF
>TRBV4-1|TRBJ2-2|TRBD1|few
TGCGCCAGCAGGGGGACAGAGAACACCGGGGAGCTGTTTTTT
CASRGTENTGELFF
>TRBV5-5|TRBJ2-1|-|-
TGTGCCAGCAGCTTGAGAATACTTGATGAGCAGTTCTTC
CASSLRILDEQFF
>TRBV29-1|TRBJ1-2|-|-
TGCAGCGTTGTGGAGAGGGGCTACACCTTC
CSVVERGYTF
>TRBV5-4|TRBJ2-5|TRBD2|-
TGTGCCAGCAGCTCACTAGCGGGGGAGGACCAAGAGACCCAGTACTTC
CASSSLAGEDQETQYF
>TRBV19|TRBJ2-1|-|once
TGTGCCAGTAGTATACGGGGATCTACAATGGAGCAGTTCTTC
CASSIRGSTMEQFF
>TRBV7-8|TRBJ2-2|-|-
TGTGCCAGCAGCTTAAGGTCTAGAGCGGGTGCGAACACCGGGGAGCTGTTTTTT
CASSLRSRAGANTGELFF
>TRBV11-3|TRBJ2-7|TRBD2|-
TGTGCCAGCACCAAACTAGCGGGAGGGGGGGAGCAGTACTTC
CASTKLAGGGEQYF
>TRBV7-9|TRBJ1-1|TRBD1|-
TGTTCCAGCAGCTTTACAGGGGAGGCTGAAGCTTTCTTT
CSSSFTGEAEAFF
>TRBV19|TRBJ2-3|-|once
TGTGCCAGTAGTCAAAGCAGGACAGATACGCAGTATTTT
CASSQSRTDTQYF
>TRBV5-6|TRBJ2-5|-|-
TGTGCCAGCAGCTTAGGGAGGACCCTCCAAGAGACCCAGTACTTC
CASSLGRTLQETQYF
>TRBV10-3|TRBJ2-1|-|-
TGTGCCATCAGTGCAGGGTCGGAGCAGTTCTTC
CAISAGSEQFF
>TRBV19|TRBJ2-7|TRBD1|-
TGTGCCAGTAGTATAATCGGGACAGCCGAGCAGTACTTC
CASSIIGTAEQYF
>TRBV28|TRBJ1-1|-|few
TGTGCCAGCAGTTTGGTAACTTCGAACACTGAAGCTTTCTTT
CASSLVTSNTEAFF
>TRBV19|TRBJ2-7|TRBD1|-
TGTGCCAGTAGTACCCGGGACAGGGGCTCCTACGAGCAGTACTTC
CASSTRDRGSYEQYF
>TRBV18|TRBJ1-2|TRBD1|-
TGTGCCAGCTCACCCGGGACAGAGAACTATGGCTACACCTTC
CASSPGTENYGYTF
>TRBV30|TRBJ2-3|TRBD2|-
TGTGCCTGGAGTTCAACTAGCGGACTCACAGATACGCAGTATTTT
CAWSSTSGLTDTQYF
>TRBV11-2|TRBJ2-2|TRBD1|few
TGTGCCAGCAGCTTAGTGTCTCAGGGGGTCGGGGAGCTGTTTTTT
CASSLVSQGVGELFF
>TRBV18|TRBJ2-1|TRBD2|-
TGTGCCAGCTCACCAGGGGCGGGAGTAGGTCCTGAGCAGTTCTTC
CASSPGAGVGPEQFF
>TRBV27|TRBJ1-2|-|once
TGTGCCAGCAGTTTATTCTGGGCCGGGGACTATGGCTACACCTTC
CASSLFWAGDYGYTF
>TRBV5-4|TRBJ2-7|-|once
TGTGCCAGCAGCCCCGCGGGGCGGGACGAGCAGTACTTC
CASSPAGRDEQYF
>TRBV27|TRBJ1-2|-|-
TGTGCCAGCAGCCGCTGGGCTCCATTCGACTATGGCTACACCTTC
CASSRWAPFDYGYTF
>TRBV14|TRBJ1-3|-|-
TGTGCCAGCAGCCAAGCGGACTCTTTGGGTTCTGGAAACACCATATATTTT
CASSQADSLGSGNTIYF
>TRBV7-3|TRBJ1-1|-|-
TGTGCCAGCAGCCCGACCCCAGGGGCTGGGACTGAAGCTTTCTTT
CASSPTPGAGTEAFF
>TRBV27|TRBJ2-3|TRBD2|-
TGTGCCAGCGGGGGGAGACTAGCGGGAGGAAATACGCAGTATTTT
CASGGRLAGGNTQYF
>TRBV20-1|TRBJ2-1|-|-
TGCAGTGCTAGAGTCATAGTGGAGCAGTTCTTC
CSARVIVEQFF
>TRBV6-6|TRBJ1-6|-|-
TGTGCCAGCAGTTACCCGGCAGGGCTCTATTCACCCCTCCACTTT
CASSYPAGLYSPLHF
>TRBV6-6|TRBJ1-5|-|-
TGTGCCAGCAGTCCTGCCAGCGGGAATCAGCCCCAGCATTTT
CASSPASGNQPQHF
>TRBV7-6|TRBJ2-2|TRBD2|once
TGTGCCAGCAGCTTAGCACGTAGCGGGGGGGCCATTCTAAACACCGGGGAGCTGTTTTTT
CASSLARSGGAILNTGELFF
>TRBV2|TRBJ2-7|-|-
TGTGCCAGCAGGGGGGATGGGGGCCTCTACGAGCAGTACTTC
CASRGDGGLYEQYF
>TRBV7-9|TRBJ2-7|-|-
TGTGCCAGCAGCTTTGCAGGGGTAGGGGGCGAGCAGTACTTC
CASSFAGVGGEQYF
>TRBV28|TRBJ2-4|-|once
TGTGCCAGCAACACATATCTAGCTAGCGACTCTTTAGCCAAAAACATTCAGTACTTC
CASNTYLASDSLAKNIQYF
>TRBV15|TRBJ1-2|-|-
TGTGCCACCAGCAGAGGTCAGGGGAGGGATGGCTACACCTTC
CATSRGQGRDGYTF
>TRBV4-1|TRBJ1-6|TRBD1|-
TGCGCCAGCAGCCAAGATAAGACAGGGAGATATAATTCACCCCTCCACTTT
CASSQDKTGRYNSPLHF
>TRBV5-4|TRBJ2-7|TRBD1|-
TGTGCCAGCAGCTGGGGAAACAGGGGCGAGCAGTACTTC
CASSWGNRGEQYF
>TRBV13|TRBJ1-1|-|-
TGTGCCAGCAGCTTTCGAGGGTCCAGGACTGAAGCTTTCTTT
CASSFRGSRTEAFF
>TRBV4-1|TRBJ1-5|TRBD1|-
TGCGCCAGCAGCCCCTCGGACAGGCGGGATGAAAAGCCCCAGCATTTT
CASSPSDRRDEKPQHF
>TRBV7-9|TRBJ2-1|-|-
TGTGCCAGCAGCTTAGCGCTGGAGGGTCAGAGGGAACAGTTCTTC
CASSLALEGQREQFF
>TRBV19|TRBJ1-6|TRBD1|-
TGTGCCAGTAGTAAGCGGAGGGACAGCGAGACACCCCTCCACTTT
CASSKRRDSETPLHF
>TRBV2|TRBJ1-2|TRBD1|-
TGTGCCAGCAAAGGGGACAGGGACGGATATGGCTACACCTTC
CASKGDRDGYGYTF
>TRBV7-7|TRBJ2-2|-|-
TGTGCTAGCAGCCTAAAGAGAACCGGGGAGCTGTTTTTT
CASSLKRTGELFF
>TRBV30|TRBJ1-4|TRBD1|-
TGTGCCTGGAGTGGACAGGGTTGGGATGAAAAACTGTTTTTT
CAWSGQGWDEKLFF
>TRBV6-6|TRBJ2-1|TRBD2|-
TGTGCCAGCAGAACGGGTGGGACTAGCGGGAGAGGTGAGCAGTTCTTC
CASRTGGTSGRGEQFF
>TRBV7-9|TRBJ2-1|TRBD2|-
TGTGCCAGCAGCCTCCTAGCGGGGTCCTACAATGAGCAGTTCTTC
CASSLLAGSYNEQFF